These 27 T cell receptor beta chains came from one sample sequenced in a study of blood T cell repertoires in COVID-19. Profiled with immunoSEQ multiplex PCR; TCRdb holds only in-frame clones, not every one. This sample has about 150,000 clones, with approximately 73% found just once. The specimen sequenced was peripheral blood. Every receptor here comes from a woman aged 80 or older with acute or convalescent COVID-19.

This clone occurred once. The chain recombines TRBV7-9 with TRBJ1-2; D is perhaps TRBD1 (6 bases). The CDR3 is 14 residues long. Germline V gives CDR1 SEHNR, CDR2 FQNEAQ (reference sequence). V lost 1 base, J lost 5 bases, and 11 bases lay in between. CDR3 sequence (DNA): TGTGCCAGCAGCTTAGAGAAGGGGGTTTATGGCTACACCTTC. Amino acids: CASSLEKGVYGYTF.

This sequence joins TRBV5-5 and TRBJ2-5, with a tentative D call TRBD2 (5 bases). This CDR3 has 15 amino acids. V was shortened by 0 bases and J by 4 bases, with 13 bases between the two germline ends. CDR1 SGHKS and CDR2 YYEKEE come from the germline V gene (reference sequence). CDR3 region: CASSLVGGSTETQYF. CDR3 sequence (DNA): TGTGCCAGCAGCTTGGTAGGTGGGAGTACAGAGACCCAGTACTTC.

For the CDR3, the DNA is TGTGCCAGCAGTTTTACCGGGACACAAACGGGTTTCTTT. This translates into CASSFTGTQTGFF. The V call is TRBV6-2 or TRBV6-3, the J call TRBJ1-1, with D possibly being TRBD1 (6 bases). The CDR3 has 13 amino acids. V was clipped by 4 bases and J by 13 bases, with 19 bases between them. CDR1 is MNHEY and CDR2 is SVGEGT in the germline V gene.

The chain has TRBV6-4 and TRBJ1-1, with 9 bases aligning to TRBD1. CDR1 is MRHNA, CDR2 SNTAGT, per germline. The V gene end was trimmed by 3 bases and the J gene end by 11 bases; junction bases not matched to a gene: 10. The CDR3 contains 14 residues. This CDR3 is CASSEVTGGSRAFF. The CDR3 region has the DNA TGTGCCAGCAGTGAAGTCACAGGGGGCTCCCGGGCTTTCTTT.

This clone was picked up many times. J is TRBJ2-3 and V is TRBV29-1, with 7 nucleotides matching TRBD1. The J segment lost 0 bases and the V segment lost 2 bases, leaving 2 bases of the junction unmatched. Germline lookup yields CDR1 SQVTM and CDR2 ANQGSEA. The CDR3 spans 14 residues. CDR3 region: CSVEKGASTDTQYF. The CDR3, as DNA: TGCAGCGTTGAAAAGGGGGCGAGCACAGATACGCAGTATTTT.

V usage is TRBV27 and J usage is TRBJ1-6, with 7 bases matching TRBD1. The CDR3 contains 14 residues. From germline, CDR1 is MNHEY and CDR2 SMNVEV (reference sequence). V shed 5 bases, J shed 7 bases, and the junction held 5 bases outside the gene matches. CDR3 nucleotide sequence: TGTGCCAGCAGTCCCGGACAGGAAAATTCACCCCTCCACTTT. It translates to CASSPGQENSPLHF.

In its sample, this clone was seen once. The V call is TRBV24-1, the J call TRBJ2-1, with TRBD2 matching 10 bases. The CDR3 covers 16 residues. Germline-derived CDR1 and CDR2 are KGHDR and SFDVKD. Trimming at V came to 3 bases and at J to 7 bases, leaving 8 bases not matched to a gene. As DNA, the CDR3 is TGTGCCACCAGTGATGGGGGACTAGCGTTCAGGAATGAGCAGTTCTTC. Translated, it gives CATSDGGLAFRNEQFF.

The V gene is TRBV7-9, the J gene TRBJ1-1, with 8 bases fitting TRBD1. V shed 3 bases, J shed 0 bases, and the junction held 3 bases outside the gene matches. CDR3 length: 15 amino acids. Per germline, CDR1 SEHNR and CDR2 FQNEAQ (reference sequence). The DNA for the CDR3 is TGTGCCAGCAGCTTCCTGACAGGGGTGAACACTGAAGCTTTCTTT. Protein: CASSFLTGVNTEAFF.

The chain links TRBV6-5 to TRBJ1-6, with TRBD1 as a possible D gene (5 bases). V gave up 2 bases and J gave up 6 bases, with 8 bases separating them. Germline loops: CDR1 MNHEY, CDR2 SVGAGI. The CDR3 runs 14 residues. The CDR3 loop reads CASSYQGANSPLHF. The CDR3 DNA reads TGTGCCAGCAGTTACCAGGGCGCTAATTCACCCCTCCACTTT.

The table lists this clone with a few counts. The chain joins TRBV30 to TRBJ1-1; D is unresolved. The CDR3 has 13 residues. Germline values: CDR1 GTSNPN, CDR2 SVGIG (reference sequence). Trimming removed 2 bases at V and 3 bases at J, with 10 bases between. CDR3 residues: CAWSTRRDTEAFF. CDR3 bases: TGTGCCTGGAGTACCCGTCGGGACACTGAAGCTTTCTTT.

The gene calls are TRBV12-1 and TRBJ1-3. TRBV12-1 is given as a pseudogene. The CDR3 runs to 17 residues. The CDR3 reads CASSLRSSNLTGNTIYF. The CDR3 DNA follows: TGTGCCAGCAGCTTAAGGAGCTCTAATCTAACTGGAAACACCATATATTTT.

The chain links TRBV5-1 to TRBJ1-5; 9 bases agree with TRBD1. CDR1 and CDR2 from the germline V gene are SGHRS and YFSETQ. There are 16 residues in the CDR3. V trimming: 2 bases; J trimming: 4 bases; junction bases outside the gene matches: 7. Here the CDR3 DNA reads TGCGCCAGCAGCTTAGGACAGGGGAGGCCAAATCAGCCCCAGCATTTT. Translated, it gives CASSLGQGRPNQPQHF.

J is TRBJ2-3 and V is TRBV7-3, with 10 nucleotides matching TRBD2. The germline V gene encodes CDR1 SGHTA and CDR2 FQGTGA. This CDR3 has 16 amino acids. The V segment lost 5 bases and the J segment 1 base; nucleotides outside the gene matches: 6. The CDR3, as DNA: TGTGCCAGCAGCGAGAAGCGGGGGGGCCGCACAGATACGCAGTATTTT. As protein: CASSEKRGGRTDTQYF.

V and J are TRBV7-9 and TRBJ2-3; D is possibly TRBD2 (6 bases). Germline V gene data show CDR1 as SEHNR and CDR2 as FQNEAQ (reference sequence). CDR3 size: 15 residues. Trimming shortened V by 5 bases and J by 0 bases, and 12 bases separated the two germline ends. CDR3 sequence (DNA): TGTGCCAGCAGCATATCTAGCGTAAGCACAGATACGCAGTATTTT. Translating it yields CASSISSVSTDTQYF.

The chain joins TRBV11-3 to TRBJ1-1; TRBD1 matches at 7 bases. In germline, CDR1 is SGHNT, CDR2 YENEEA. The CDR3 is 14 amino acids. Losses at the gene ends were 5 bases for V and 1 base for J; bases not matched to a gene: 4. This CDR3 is CASSPGQENTEAFF. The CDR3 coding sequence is TGTGCCAGCAGCCCCGGACAGGAGAACACTGAAGCTTTCTTT.

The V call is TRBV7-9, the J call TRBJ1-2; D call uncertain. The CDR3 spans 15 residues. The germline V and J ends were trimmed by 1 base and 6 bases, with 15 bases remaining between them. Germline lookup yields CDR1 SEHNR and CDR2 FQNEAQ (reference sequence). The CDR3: CASSLEGSGTHGYTF. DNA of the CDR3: TGTGCCAGCAGCTTAGAGGGTAGCGGAACACATGGCTACACCTTC.

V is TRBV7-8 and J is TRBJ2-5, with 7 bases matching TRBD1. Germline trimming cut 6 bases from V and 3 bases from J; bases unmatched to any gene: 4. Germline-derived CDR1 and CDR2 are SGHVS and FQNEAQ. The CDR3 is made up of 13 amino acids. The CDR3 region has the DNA TGTGCCAGCAGACCGACAGGGAAAGAGACCCAGTACTTC. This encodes CASRPTGKETQYF.

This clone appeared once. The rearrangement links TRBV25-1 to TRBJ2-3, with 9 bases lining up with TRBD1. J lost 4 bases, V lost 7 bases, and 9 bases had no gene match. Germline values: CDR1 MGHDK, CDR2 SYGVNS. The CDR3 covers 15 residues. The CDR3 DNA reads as TGTGCCAGCACCGCCGGACAGGGGTTAGCAGATACGCAGTATTTT. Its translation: CASTAGQGLADTQYF.

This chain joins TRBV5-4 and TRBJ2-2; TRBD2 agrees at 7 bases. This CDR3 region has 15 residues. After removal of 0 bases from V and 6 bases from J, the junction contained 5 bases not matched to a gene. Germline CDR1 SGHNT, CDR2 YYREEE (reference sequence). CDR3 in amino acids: CASSLDSRGSGELFF. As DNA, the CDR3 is TGTGCCAGCAGCTTGGACTCGCGGGGGTCCGGGGAGCTGTTTTTT.

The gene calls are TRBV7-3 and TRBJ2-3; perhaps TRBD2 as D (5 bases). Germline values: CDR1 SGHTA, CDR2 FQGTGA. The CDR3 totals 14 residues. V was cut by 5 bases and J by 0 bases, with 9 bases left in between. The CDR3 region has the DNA TGTGCCAGCAGCAAACTAGATAGCACAGATACGCAGTATTTT. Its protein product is CASSKLDSTDTQYF. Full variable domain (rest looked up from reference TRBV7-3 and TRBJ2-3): GAGVSQTPSNKVTEKGKYVELRCDPISGHTALYWYRQSLGQGPEFLIYFQGTGAADDSGLPNDRFFAVRPEGSVSTLKIQRTERGDSAVYLCASSKLDSTDTQYFGPGTRLTVL.

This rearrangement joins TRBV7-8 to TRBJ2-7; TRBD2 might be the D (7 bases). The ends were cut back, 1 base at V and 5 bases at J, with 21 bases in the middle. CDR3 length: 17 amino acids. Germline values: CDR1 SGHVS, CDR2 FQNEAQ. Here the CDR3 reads CASSLGRGDTGSHEQYF. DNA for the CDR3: TGTGCCAGCAGCTTAGGCCGGGGGGACACCGGTAGCCACGAGCAGTACTTC.

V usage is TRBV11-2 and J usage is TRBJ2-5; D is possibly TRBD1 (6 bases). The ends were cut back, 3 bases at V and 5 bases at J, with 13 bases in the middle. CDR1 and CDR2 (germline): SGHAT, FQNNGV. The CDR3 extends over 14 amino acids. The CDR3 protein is CASSLQGRLETQYF. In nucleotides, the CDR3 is TGTGCCAGCAGCTTGCAGGGGCGGTTGGAGACCCAGTACTTC.

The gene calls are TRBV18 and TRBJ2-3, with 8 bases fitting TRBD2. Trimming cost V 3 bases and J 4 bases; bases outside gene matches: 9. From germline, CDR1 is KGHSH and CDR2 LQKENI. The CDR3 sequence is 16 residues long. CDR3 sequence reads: CASSPSIAGGPDTQYF. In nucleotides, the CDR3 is TGTGCCAGCTCACCGAGTATTGCGGGGGGTCCAGATACGCAGTATTTT.

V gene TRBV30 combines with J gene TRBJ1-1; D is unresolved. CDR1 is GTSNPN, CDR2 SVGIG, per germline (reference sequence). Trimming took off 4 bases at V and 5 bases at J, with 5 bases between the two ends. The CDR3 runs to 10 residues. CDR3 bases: TGTGCCTGGATGAGAACTGAAGCTTTCTTT. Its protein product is CAWMRTEAFF.

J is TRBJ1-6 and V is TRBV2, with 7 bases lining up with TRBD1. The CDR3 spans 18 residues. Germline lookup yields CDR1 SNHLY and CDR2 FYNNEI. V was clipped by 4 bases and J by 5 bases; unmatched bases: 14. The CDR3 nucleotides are TGTGCCAGCAGTGTGCGCGGCTTGGGACAGAGAAATAATTCACCCCTCCACTTT. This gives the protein CASSVRGLGQRNNSPLHF.

In DNA form, the CDR3 reads TGTGCCAGCAGCTTAGGTGGCCGAGGGGGCCGGCGAACCTACAATGAGCAGTTCTTC. Residues: CASSLGGRGGRRTYNEQFF. J is TRBJ2-1 and V is TRBV11-2; 7 positions agree with TRBD1. The junction had 14 bases not matched to a gene; V was cut back by 1 base and J by 2 bases. Germline V CDR1 and CDR2: SGHAT, FQNNGV. This CDR3 region has 19 residues.

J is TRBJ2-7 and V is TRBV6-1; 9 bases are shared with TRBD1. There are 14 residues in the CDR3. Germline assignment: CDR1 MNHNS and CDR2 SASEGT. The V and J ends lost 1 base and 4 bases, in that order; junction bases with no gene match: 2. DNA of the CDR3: TGTGCCAGCAGTGAAGGGACAGGGGTTTACGAGCAGTACTTC. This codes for CASSEGTGVYEQYF.